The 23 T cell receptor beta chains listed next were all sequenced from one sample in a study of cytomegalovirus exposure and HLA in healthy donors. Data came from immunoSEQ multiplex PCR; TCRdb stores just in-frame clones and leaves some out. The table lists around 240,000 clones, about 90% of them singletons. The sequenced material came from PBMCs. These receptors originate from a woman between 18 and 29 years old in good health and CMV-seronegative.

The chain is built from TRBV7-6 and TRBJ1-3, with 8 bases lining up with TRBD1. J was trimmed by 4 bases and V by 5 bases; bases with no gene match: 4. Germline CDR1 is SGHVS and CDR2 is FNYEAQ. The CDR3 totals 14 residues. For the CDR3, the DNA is TGTGCCAGCAGCCCGACAGGGGAAGGAAACACCATATATTTT. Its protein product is CASSPTGEGNTIYF.

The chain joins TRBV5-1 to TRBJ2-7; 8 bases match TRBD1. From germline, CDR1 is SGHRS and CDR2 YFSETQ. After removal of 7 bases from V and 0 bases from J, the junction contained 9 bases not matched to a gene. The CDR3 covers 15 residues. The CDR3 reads CASPDRDRSSYEQYF. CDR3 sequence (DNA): TGCGCCAGCCCAGACCGGGACAGGAGCTCCTACGAGCAGTACTTC.

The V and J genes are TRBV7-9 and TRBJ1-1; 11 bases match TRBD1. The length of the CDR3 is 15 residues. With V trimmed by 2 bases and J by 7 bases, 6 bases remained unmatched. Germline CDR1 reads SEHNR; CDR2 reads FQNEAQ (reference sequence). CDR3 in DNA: TGTGCCAGCAGCTTAAAGGACAGGGGGCTTGGTGAAGCTTTCTTT. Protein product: CASSLKDRGLGEAFF.

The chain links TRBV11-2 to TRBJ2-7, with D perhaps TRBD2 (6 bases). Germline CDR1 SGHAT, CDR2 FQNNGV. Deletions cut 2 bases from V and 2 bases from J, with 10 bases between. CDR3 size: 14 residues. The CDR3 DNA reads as TGTGCCAGCAGCTTATGGGGGGACCCCTACGAGCAGTACTTC. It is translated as CASSLWGDPYEQYF.

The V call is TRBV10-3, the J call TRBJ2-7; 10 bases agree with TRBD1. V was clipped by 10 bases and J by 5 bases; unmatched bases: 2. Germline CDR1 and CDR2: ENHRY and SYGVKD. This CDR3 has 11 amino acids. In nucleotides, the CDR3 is TGTGCCACAGGGACAGGGGACGAGCAGTACGTC. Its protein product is CATGTGDEQYV.

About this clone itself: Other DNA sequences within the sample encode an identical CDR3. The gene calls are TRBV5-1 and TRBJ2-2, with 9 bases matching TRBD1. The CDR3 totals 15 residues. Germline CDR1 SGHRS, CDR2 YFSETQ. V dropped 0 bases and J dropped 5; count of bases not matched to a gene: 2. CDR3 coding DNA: TGCGCCAGCAGCTTGGGACAGGGGGATACCGGGGAGCTGTTTTTT. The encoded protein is CASSLGQGDTGELFF.

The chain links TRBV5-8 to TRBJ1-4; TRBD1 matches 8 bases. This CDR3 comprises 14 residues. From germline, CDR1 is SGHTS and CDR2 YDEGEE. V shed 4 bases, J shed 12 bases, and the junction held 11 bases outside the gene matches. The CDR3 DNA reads TGTGCCAGCAGCCCAGGGGACAGGCGAGGAGAACTGTTTTTT. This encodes CASSPGDRRGELFF.

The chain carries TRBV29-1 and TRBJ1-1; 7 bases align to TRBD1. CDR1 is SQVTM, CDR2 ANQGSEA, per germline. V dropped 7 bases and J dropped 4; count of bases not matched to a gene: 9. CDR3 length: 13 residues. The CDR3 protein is CSADRERSTEAFF. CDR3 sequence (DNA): TGCAGCGCCGACAGGGAGCGGAGCACTGAAGCTTTCTTT.

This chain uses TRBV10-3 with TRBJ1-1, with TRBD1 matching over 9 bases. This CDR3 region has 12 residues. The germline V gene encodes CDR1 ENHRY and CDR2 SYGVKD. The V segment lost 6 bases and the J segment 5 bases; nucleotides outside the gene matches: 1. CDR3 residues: CAIRGQGTEAFF. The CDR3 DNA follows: TGTGCCATCAGGGGACAGGGAACTGAAGCTTTCTTT.

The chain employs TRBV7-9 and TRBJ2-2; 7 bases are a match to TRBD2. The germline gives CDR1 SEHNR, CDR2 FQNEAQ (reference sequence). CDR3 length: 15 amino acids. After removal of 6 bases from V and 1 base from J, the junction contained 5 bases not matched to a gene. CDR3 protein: CASRTGGKNTGELFF. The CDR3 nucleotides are TGTGCCAGCAGGACGGGGGGAAAGAACACCGGGGAGCTGTTTTTT.

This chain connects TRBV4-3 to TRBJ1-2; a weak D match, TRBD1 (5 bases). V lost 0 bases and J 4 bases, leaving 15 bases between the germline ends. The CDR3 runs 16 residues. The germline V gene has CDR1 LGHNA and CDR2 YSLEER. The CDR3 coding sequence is TGCGCCAGCAGCCAAGATGTGTCAGGGATGGCCTATGGCTACACCTTC. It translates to CASSQDVSGMAYGYTF.

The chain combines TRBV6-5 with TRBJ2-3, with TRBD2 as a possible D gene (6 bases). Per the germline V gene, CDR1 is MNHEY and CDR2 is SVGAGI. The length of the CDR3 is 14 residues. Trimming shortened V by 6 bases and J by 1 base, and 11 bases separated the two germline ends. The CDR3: CASSFGTRTDTQYF. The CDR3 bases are TGTGCCAGCAGCTTCGGGACTCGCACAGATACGCAGTATTTT.

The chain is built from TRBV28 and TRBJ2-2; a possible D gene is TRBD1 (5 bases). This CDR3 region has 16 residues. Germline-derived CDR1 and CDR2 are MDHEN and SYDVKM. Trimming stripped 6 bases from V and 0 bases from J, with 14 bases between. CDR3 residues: CASRIYRSPNTGELFF. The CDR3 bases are TGTGCCAGCAGGATCTACAGGTCCCCGAACACCGGGGAGCTGTTTTTT.

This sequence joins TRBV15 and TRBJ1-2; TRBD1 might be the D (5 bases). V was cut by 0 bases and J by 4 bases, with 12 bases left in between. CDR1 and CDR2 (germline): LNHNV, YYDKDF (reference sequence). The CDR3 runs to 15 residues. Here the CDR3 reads CATSRDQGSPYGYTF. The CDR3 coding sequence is TGTGCCACCAGCAGAGACCAGGGCAGCCCCTATGGCTACACCTTC.

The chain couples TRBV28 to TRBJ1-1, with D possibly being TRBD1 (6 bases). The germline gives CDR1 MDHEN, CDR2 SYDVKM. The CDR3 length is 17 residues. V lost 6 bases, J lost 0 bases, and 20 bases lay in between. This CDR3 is CASSQIIGRDMNTEAFF. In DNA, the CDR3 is TGTGCCAGCAGCCAGATAATAGGAAGGGACATGAACACTGAAGCTTTCTTT.

The CDR3, as DNA: TGTGCCAGTAGTATACTGGCGGATAATCAGCCCCAGCATTTT. Its translation is CASSILADNQPQHF. The genes are TRBV19 and TRBJ1-5; D is unresolved. The V end was cut by 2 bases, the J end by 4 bases, with 9 bases between. This CDR3 contains 14 residues. Germline-derived CDR1 and CDR2 are LNHDA and SQIVND (reference sequence).

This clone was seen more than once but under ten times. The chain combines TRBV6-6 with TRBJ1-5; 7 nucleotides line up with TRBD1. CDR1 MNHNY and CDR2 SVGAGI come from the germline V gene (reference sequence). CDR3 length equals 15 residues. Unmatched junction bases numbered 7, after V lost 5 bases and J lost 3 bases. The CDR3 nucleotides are TGTGCCAGCAGTGACCGAGGGGGCGTCAATCAGCCCCAGCATTTT. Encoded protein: CASSDRGGVNQPQHF.

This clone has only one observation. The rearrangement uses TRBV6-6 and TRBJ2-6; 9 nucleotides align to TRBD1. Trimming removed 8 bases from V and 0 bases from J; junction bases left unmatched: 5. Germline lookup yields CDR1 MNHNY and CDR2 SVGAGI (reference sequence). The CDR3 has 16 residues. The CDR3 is CASRDRVLSGANVLTF. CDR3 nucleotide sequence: TGTGCCAGCCGGGACAGGGTCCTCTCTGGGGCCAACGTCCTGACTTTC.

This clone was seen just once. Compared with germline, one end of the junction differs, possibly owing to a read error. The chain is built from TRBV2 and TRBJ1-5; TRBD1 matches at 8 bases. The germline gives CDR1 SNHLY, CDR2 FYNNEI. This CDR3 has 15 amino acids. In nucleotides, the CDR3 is TGTGCCAGCAGTCTGGACAGGGCCCACAGTCAGTCCCAGCATTTT. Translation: CASSLDRAHSQSQHF.

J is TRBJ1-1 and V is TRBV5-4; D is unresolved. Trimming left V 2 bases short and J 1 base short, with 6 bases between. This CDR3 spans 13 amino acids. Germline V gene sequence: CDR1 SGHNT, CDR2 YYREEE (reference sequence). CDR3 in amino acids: CASSFTENTEAFF. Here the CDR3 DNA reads TGTGCCAGCAGCTTTACAGAGAACACTGAAGCTTTCTTT. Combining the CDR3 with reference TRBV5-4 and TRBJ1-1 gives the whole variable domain ETGVTQSPTHLIKTRGQQVTLRCSSQSGHNTVSWYQQALGQGPQFIFQYYREEENGRGNFPPRFSGLQFPNYSSELNVNALELDDSALYLCASSFTENTEAFFGQGTRLTVV.

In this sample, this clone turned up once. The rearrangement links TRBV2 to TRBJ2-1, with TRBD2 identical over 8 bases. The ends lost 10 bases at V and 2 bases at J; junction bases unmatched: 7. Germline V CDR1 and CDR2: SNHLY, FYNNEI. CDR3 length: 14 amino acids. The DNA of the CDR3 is TGTGCCACCATAAGCGGGGGCGCCTACAATGAGCAGTTCTTC. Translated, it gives CATISGGAYNEQFF.

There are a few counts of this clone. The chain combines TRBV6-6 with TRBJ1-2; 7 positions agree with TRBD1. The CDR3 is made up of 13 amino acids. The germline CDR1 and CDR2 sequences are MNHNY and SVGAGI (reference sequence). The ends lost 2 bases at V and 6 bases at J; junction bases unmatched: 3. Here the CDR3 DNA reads TGTGCCAGCAGTTACCTGACAGGGAATGGCTACACCTTC. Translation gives CASSYLTGNGYTF.

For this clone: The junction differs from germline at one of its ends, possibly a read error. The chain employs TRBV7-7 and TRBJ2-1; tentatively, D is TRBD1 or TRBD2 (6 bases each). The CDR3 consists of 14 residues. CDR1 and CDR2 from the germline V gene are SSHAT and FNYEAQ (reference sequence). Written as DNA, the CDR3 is TGTGCTAGCAGCTTAGGGGGGCCGGGCAATGAGCAGTTCTTC. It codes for CASSLGGPGNEQFF.